This T cell receptor beta chain was observed in a study of OX40 agonist ivuxolimab in advanced cancers. Turning to the study itself: With a range of roughly 20 to 85, age averaged about 59 years, and about 83% were male. The study reported partial responses in three patients: one hepatocellular carcinoma, two cutaneous melanoma.

Method: immunoSEQ multiplex PCR; TCRdb's copy keeps in-frame clones and lacks some. The table records approximately 72,000 clones, about 91% of them present only once. Per germline, CDR1 SEHNR and CDR2 FQNEAQ (reference sequence). With 5 bases removed from V and 8 bases from J, the gap between germline ends came to 19 bases. This CDR3 comprises 15 residues. With regard to this clone: Its target is not known.

Study-wide points: CD8+ T cells showed, on average, more clonal expansion than CD4+ cells.

Patients with a history of autoimmune disease or on systemic immunosuppression were excluded. The sample was CD4+ or CD8+ T cells sorted from blood, taken in a trial of the OX40 agonist ivuxolimab. The chain couples TRBV7-9 to TRBJ2-1; D remains unclear. The sequence was collected from an adult with an advanced solid tumor such as melanoma, head and neck, liver or kidney cancer. CDR3 DNA: TGTGCCAGCAGCCGTGCTGGCGGTGGGCTGGATGAGCAGTTCTTC. Translated: CASSRAGGGLDEQFF.